A selection of T cell receptor beta chains follows, all from one sample in a study of blood T cell repertoires in COVID-19. Here immunoSEQ multiplex PCR was the method, and the copy in TCRdb shows in-frame clones only, minus some. The profile shows approximately 180,000 clones, roughly 85% of them singletons. Sample: PBMCs or T cells enriched from blood (not recorded which). These receptors were taken from a man aged 40-49 years who had recovered from COVID-19. CDR3s include the opening cysteine and the closing phenylalanine or tryptophan. A D gene is named only where the DNA matches it firmly. Not all rows give a size; the values are once, few, many and, for expanded clones, a class.

TRBJ2-7 TRBV27 NA TRBD2 14 TGTGCCAGCAGTCCCGTCGGGACTATGGGCGAGCAGTACTTC CASSPVGTMGEQYF
TRBJ2-2 TRBV5-4 NA TRBD1 15 TGTGCCAGCAGCCCGACAGGGTGGGACACCGGGGAGCTGTTTTTT CASSPTGWDTGELFF
TRBJ1-2 TRBV6-6 NA TRBD1 14 TGTGCCAGCAGTTACCAAGGACAGGATAGAGGGTGCACCTTC CASSYQGQDRGCTF
TRBJ1-1 TRBV3-1/TRBV3-2 few NA 13 TGTGCCAGCAGCACCGACAGATACACTGAAGCTTTCTTT CASSTDRYTEAFF
TRBJ2-3 TRBV19 NA TRBD2 15 TGTGCCAGTAGTATGGGACTAGTAGGCATGGATACGCAGTATTTT CASSMGLVGMDTQYF
TRBJ2-3 TRBV7-9 NA TRBD2 16 TGTGCCAGCAGCTTAGCGGGGGGGTTCTGGTTGGATACGCAGTATTTT CASSLAGGFWLDTQYF
TRBJ2-5 TRBV7-9 NA NA 15 TGTGCCAGCAGCGACATCGGAGGGAACCAAGAGACCCAGTACTTC CASSDIGGNQETQYF
TRBJ2-1 TRBV6-2/TRBV6-3 NA NA 12 TGTGCCAGCAGCAGGGGTTTCAATGAGCAGTTCTTC CASSRGFNEQFF
TRBJ2-1 TRBV6-5 NA NA 14 TGTGCCAGCAGCTCCGGGACTCTCGGCAATGAGCAGTTCTTC CASSSGTLGNEQFF
TRBJ2-2 TRBV7-9 NA TRBD2 15 TGTGCCAGCAGCCCGGGGGGGGGAGACACCGGGGAGCTGTTTTTT CASSPGGGDTGELFF
TRBJ1-4 TRBV21-1 NA NA 14 TGTGCCAGCTATGGGACAGGGGTCGGGGAAAAACTGTTTTTT CASYGTGVGEKLFF
TRBJ1-1 TRBV27 NA TRBD1 14 TGTGCCAGCAGTTTCAACAGGGGAGACACTGAAGCTTTCTTT CASSFNRGDTEAFF
TRBJ1-3 TRBV6-2/TRBV6-3 NA TRBD1 20 TGTGCCAGCAGTTACTCGAGTAATTACGGGACAGTGAACTCTGGAAACACCATATATTTT CASSYSSNYGTVNSGNTIYF
TRBJ1-5 TRBV2 NA TRBD1 15 TGTGCCAGCAGTCAGGACAGGGGAGGCAATCAGCCCCAGCATTTT CASSQDRGGNQPQHF
TRBJ1-6 TRBV30 NA NA 15 TGTGCCTGGAGTCGACAGACAGGTGGGAATTCACCCCTCCACTTT CAWSRQTGGNSPLHF
TRBJ1-1 TRBV5-1 NA NA 11 TGCGCCAGCAGCCGGGGCACTGAAGCTTTCTTT CASSRGTEAFF
TRBJ1-5 TRBV19 NA NA 16 TGTGCCAGTAGTATAGATAGGCGGATTAGCAATCAGCCCCAGCATTTT CASSIDRRISNQPQHF
TRBJ1-1 TRBV29-1 NA NA 14 TGCAGCGTGGGTTTGGGCCCCCAAGGGGATGAAGCTTTCTTT CSVGLGPQGDEAFF
TRBJ1-2 TRBV7-2 NA NA 16 TGTGCCAGCAGCTTAGGATCCCCACGGCGGGCCTATGGCTACACCTTC CASSLGSPRRAYGYTF
TRBJ2-1 TRBV4-2 NA NA 11 TGTGCCAGCAGCAGTCAGGATGAGCAGTTCTTC CASSSQDEQFF
TRBJ1-6 TRBV19 NA TRBD1 15 TGTGCCAGTAGAAGAGAACGGGACAGAAATTCACCCCTCCACTTT CASRRERDRNSPLHF
TRBJ2-3 TRBV29-1 NA TRBD1 13 TGCAGCGTAGACAGGGGAAGCGCAGATACGCAGTATTTT CSVDRGSADTQYF
TRBJ2-6 TRBV7-3 NA NA 13 TGTGCCAGCAGCTCCCCGGGGGCCAACGTCCTGACTTTC CASSSPGANVLTF
TRBJ1-6 TRBV5-1 NA NA 14 TGCGCCAGCAGCTTGGCCATTAGCAATTCACCCCTCCACTTT CASSLAISNSPLHF
TRBJ2-1 TRBV19 NA NA 16 TGTGCCAGTAGTATGGAGACAGGTCGTTGGGGGAATGAGCAGTTCTTC CASSMETGRWGNEQFF
TRBJ2-2 TRBV4-1 once TRBD1 13 TGCGCCAGCAGGGACAGGGGGCGCGGGGAGCTGTTTTTT CASRDRGRGELFF
TRBJ1-4 TRBV3-1/TRBV3-2 few TRBD1 16 TGTGCCAGCAGCCAGAAAGCCGGGACAGGGGGGGAAAAACTGTTTTTT CASSQKAGTGGEKLFF
TRBJ1-6 TRBV28 NA TRBD1 15 TGTGCCAGCAGCCCCCAGGGACAGGGAGGCTCACCCCTCCACTTT CASSPQGQGGSPLHF
TRBJ1-5 TRBV11-2 NA NA 15 TGTGCCAGCAGCGAGGGCTTAGGTCCCAATCAGCCCCAGCATTTT CASSEGLGPNQPQHF
TRBJ1-5 TRBV10-3 NA TRBD1 12 TGTGCCGTTGGACAGGATAATCAGCCCCAGCATTTT CAVGQDNQPQHF
TRBJ1-2 TRBV28 NA TRBD1 15 TGTGCCAGCAGTTTGTCGGCAGGGGGCCTCTTGGGCTACACCTTC CASSLSAGGLLGYTF
TRBJ2-3 TRBV6-2/TRBV6-3 NA TRBD1 17 TGTGCCAGCAGTTACGTCCCAGGGGGCGCCGGCACAGATACGCAGTATTTT CASSYVPGGAGTDTQYF
TRBJ2-2 TRBV29-1 NA NA 12 TGCAGCGTCGCTCAGTGGACCGGGGAGCTGTTTTTT CSVAQWTGELFF
TRBJ2-1 TRBV27 once TRBD1 13 TGTGCCAGCAGTAAACAGGGGTACAATGAGCAGTTCTTC CASSKQGYNEQFF
TRBJ2-7 TRBV28 NA TRBD1 15 TGTGCCAGCACCTTGACAGGGGCCCGAACCTACGAGCAGTACTTC CASTLTGARTYEQYF
TRBJ1-2 TRBV9 NA NA 15 TGTGCCAGCAGTGCCGACTGGGGGGAACTTGGGGGCTACACCTTC CASSADWGELGGYTF
TRBJ1-5 TRBV7-9 NA NA 14 TGTGCCAGCAGCTTAAATTCGGGGTCCCCGCCCCAGCATTTT CASSLNSGSPPQHF
TRBJ1-1 TRBV28 few TRBD1 14 TGTGCCAGCAGACGCCTACAGGGGACGGATGAAGCTTTCTTT CASRRLQGTDEAFF
TRBJ2-2 TRBV2 NA TRBD2 14 TGTGCCAGCAGTCGGACTAGTTTGGCCGGGGAGCTGTTTTTT CASSRTSLAGELFF
TRBJ1-2 TRBV11-3 NA NA 15 TGTGCCAGCAGCTTAGGGACAGCAGACAACTATGGCTACACCTTC CASSLGTADNYGYTF
TRBJ2-7 TRBV3-1/TRBV3-2 NA NA 13 TGTGCCAGCAGCCGCCAAGGGGGCTACGAGCAGTACTTC CASSRQGGYEQYF
TRBJ2-5 TRBV19 once NA 13 TGTGCCAGTAGAAGTGGCAGGCAAGAGACCCAGTACTTC CASRSGRQETQYF
TRBJ1-1 TRBV10-3 NA TRBD1 13 TGTGCCACTAGCTGGACAGGGAACACTGAAGCTTTCTTT CATSWTGNTEAFF
TRBJ2-7 TRBV9 NA TRBD1 13 TGTGCCAGCAGCCTAACAGGGGGCCGCGAGCAGTACTTC CASSLTGGREQYF
TRBJ2-7 TRBV6-5 NA NA 13 TGTGCCAGCGGGACACCACTCCCCTACGAGCAGTACTTC CASGTPLPYEQYF
TRBJ2-7 TRBV5-6 few TRBD1 15 TGTGCCAGCAGCTTCCGACAGGGGGCTCCGGGGGAGCAGTACTTC CASSFRQGAPGEQYF
TRBJ2-3 TRBV11-2 few NA 16 TGTGCCAGCAGCTTAGCCCTTCTGGAGCGGTGGGATACGCAGTATTTT CASSLALLERWDTQYF
TRBJ1-1 TRBV4-1 NA NA 16 TGCGCCAGCAGCCAAGTCGGGAAGGGCAGAGACACTGAAGCTTTCTTT CASSQVGKGRDTEAFF
TRBJ1-5 TRBV6-5 NA NA 14 TGTGCCAGCAGCGTTGGACAGAAATATCAGCCCCAGCATTTT CASSVGQKYQPQHF
TRBJ1-1 TRBV7-6 NA NA 15 TGTGCCAGCAGCTCTCCACAGGGAATGAACACTGAAGCTTTCTTT CASSSPQGMNTEAFF
TRBJ1-1 TRBV7-9 NA NA 17 TGTGCCAGCAGCTTAGGTTTGGGACACGGGATGAACACTGAAGCTTTCTTT CASSLGLGHGMNTEAFF
TRBJ2-1 TRBV5-8 NA NA 13 TGTGCCAGCAGCTTGGTGGAGCTCAATGAGCAGTTCTTC CASSLVELNEQFF